One sample yielded the 25 T cell receptor beta chains listed below, sequenced in a study of cytomegalovirus exposure and HLA in healthy donors. The PCR ran on 60 Vbeta and 13 Jbeta primers. Clones were sequenced by immunoSEQ multiplex PCR, and TCRdb holds only the in-frame ones, with some missing. The table has about 180,000 clones, 82% seen once; the top ten hold less than 2%. Sequenced: PBMCs. These receptors were obtained from a man aged 35 to 55 in good health and CMV-seronegative.

V and J are TRBV6-5 and TRBJ1-1; 8 nucleotides match TRBD1. Germline CDR1 and CDR2: MNHEY and SVGAGI. J was trimmed by 5 bases and V by 5 bases; bases with no gene match: 10. CDR3 length: 15 amino acids. The CDR3 DNA is TGTGCCAGCAGTGCGCCCCGGGACAGGAAAACTGAAGCTTTCTTT. This encodes CASSAPRDRKTEAFF.

The chain combines TRBV11-1 with TRBJ2-7; 7 bases match TRBD2. This CDR3 spans 15 amino acids. V lost 0 bases to trimming and J lost 0 bases; unmatched junction nucleotides: 2. Germline V lookup: CDR1 SGHAT, CDR2 FQDESV (reference sequence). CDR3 loop: CASSLAGGSSYEQYF. In nucleotides, the CDR3 is TGTGCCAGCAGCTTAGCGGGCGGGAGCTCCTACGAGCAGTACTTC.

V is TRBV7-2 and J is TRBJ1-2; 10 bases map to TRBD1. V lost 3 bases, J lost 5 bases, and 9 bases stayed unmatched. This CDR3 contains 16 residues. CDR1 SGHTA and CDR2 FQGNSA come from the germline V gene. For the CDR3, the DNA is TGTGCCAGCAGCTTCCCGACAGGGGGCGGAGGATATGGCTACACCTTC. Translating it yields CASSFPTGGGGYGYTF.

This clone has a handful of counts. This chain joins TRBV29-1 and TRBJ2-2; tentatively, D is TRBD1 (5 bases). Germline V CDR1 and CDR2: SQVTM, ANQGSEA. There are 14 residues in the CDR3. The V end lost 1 base, the J end lost 6 bases, and 12 bases lay between the germline ends. This CDR3 reads CSVEGTSVSGELFF. The CDR3 DNA reads as TGCAGCGTTGAAGGGACAAGTGTTTCCGGGGAGCTGTTTTTT.

This chain links TRBV27 with TRBJ2-7; a possible D gene is TRBD1 (6 bases). The ends were cut back, 2 bases at V and 0 bases at J, with 11 bases in the middle. Germline CDR1 and CDR2: MNHEY and SMNVEV (reference sequence). CDR3 length: 15 amino acids. The DNA of the CDR3 is TGTGCCAGCAGTTTACAGGGGCAGTACTCCTACGAGCAGTACTTC. Protein product: CASSLQGQYSYEQYF.

The chain recombines TRBV5-1 with TRBJ2-1; no firm D call. The germline V gene has CDR1 SGHRS and CDR2 YFSETQ. The CDR3 has 15 amino acids. V lost 1 base to trimming and J lost 0 bases, with 8 bases between them. For the CDR3, the DNA is TGCGCCAGCAGCTTGATACGTAGCTCCTACAATGAGCAGTTCTTC. Amino acid sequence: CASSLIRSSYNEQFF.

The chain carries TRBV29-1 and TRBJ2-5, with TRBD1 as a possible D gene (6 bases). Judging by the DNA end, TRBJ2-7 fits better; the J call may be wrong. Germline V CDR1 and CDR2: SQVTM, ANQGSEA. This CDR3 region has 14 residues. The CDR3 DNA sequence: TGCAGCGTTGAGAGGGGCAGGGGAAAAGACGAGCAGTACTTC. Its translation: CSVERGRGKDEQYF.

The J gene is TRBJ1-2, the V gene TRBV6-1; D call uncertain. This CDR3 has 12 amino acids. Germline V gene data show CDR1 as MNHNS and CDR2 as SASEGT. V gave up 8 bases and J gave up 6 bases, with 13 bases separating them. CDR3 bases: TGTGCCAGCGGGAGGAGTAGAGATGGCTACACCTTC. Translating it yields CASGRSRDGYTF.

The rearrangement uses TRBV29-1 and TRBJ2-5; tentatively, D is TRBD2 (5 bases). Germline V gives CDR1 SQVTM, CDR2 ANQGSEA. The CDR3 has 14 residues. V lost 4 bases, J lost 4 bases, and 16 bases lay in between. CDR3 nucleotide sequence: TGCAGCGTTGTCCTGGGGAGCGTCGGAGAGACCCAGTACTTC. Its protein is CSVVLGSVGETQYF.

V gene TRBV5-5 combines with J gene TRBJ1-2, with a possible D match to TRBD1 (6 bases). Trimming cost V 0 bases and J 8 bases, with 11 bases left between them. The CDR3 contains 13 residues. Germline CDR1 is SGHKS and CDR2 is YYEKEE (reference sequence). The CDR3 DNA follows: TGTGCCAGCAGCTTGGCCGCAGGGGAGGGCTACACCTTC. Its protein is CASSLAAGEGYTF.

The rearrangement uses TRBV5-6 and TRBJ1-1; D might be TRBD1 (5 bases). Germline V gene data show CDR1 as SGHDT and CDR2 as YYEEEE. Trimming removed 4 bases from V and 0 bases from J, with 22 bases in between. There are 18 residues in the CDR3. Here the CDR3 DNA reads TGTGCCAGCAGCGGGTACAGTCTACACCCGGGGGTGAACACTGAAGCTTTCTTT. Translation: CASSGYSLHPGVNTEAFF. Combining the CDR3 with reference TRBV5-6 and TRBJ1-1 gives the whole variable domain DAGVTQSPTHLIKTRGQQVTLRCSPKSGHDTVSWYQQALGQGPQFIFQYYEEEERQRGNFPDRFSGHQFPNYSSELNVNALLLGDSALYLCASSGYSLHPGVNTEAFFGQGTRLTVV.

This rearrangement joins TRBV5-4 to TRBJ2-7, with 8 bases identical to TRBD1. The CDR3 covers 14 residues. Trimming removed 2 bases from V and 5 bases from J; junction bases left unmatched: 6. CDR1 SGHNT and CDR2 YYREEE come from the germline V gene (reference sequence). The CDR3: CASSFRGRGDEQYF. The CDR3 DNA is TGTGCCAGCAGCTTCAGGGGGCGAGGAGACGAGCAGTACTTC.

A few counts support this clone. The chain is built from TRBV19 and TRBJ1-1; 7 nucleotides line up with TRBD1. The CDR3 has 13 amino acids. Trimming at V came to 6 bases and at J to 11 bases, leaving 12 bases not matched to a gene. Germline V CDR1 and CDR2: LNHDA, SQIVND (reference sequence). DNA for the CDR3: TGTGCCAGTAGAGAGACAGGGAAGATTGGGGCTTTCTTT. This encodes CASRETGKIGAFF. Using reference TRBV19 and TRBJ1-1 for the parts outside the CDR3, the full variable domain is DGGITQSPKYLFRKEGQNVTLSCEQNLNHDAMYWYRQDPGQGLRLIYYSQIVNDFQKGDIAEGYSVSREKKESFPLTVTSAQKNPTAFYLCASRETGKIGAFFGQGTRLTVV.

The chain uses TRBV5-1 and TRBJ1-2; 8 bases map to TRBD1. The J segment lost 2 bases and the V segment lost 3 bases, leaving 0 bases of the junction unmatched. In germline, CDR1 is SGHRS, CDR2 YFSETQ. CDR3 size: 13 residues. Written as DNA, the CDR3 is TGCGCCAGCAGCTGGACAGGGAACTATGGCTACACCTTC. This translates into CASSWTGNYGYTF.

This chain uses TRBV13 with TRBJ2-2; 8 nucleotides match TRBD1. The V gene end was trimmed by 1 base and the J gene end by 7 bases; junction bases not matched to a gene: 5. Germline V gene data show CDR1 as PRHDT and CDR2 as FYEKMQ (reference sequence). The CDR3 runs 15 residues. The DNA for the CDR3 is TGTGCCAGCAGCTTAGAACAGGGGGTCAGCGGGGAGCTGTTTTTT. Translation: CASSLEQGVSGELFF.

The V call is TRBV7-3, the J call TRBJ2-5; 11 positions agree with TRBD1. CDR3 length equals 16 residues. From germline, CDR1 is SGHTA and CDR2 FQGTGA. The V segment lost 5 bases and the J segment 4 bases; nucleotides outside the gene matches: 9. The CDR3 loop reads CASSPPTGTGGETQYF. In DNA, the CDR3 is TGTGCCAGCAGCCCCCCCACCGGGACAGGGGGAGAGACCCAGTACTTC.

The rearrangement uses TRBV11-3 and TRBJ2-3; D perhaps matches TRBD1 (5 bases). The germline CDR1 and CDR2 sequences are SGHNT and YENEEA. CDR3 length equals 10 residues. V lost 11 bases and J 14 bases, leaving 17 bases between the germline ends. The chain's CDR3 is CAEWGALRYF. The DNA of the CDR3 is TGTGCCGAGTGGGGCGCCTTGAGGTATTTT.

The sample holds one count of this clone. The CDR3 spells CASSPAAGTQYF. The CDR3 DNA is TGTGCCAGCAGCCCAGCCGCGGGGACCCAGTACTTC. The chain links TRBV11-1 to TRBJ2-5; D is perhaps TRBD2 (5 bases). Germline CDR1 and CDR2: SGHAT and FQDESV (reference sequence). The V and J ends lost 5 bases and 7 bases respectively, with 11 bases between them. The CDR3 is 12 residues long.

J is TRBJ2-2 and V is TRBV7-9, with D possibly TRBD1 on 6 matching bases. The CDR3 spans 15 residues. Trimming removed 2 bases from V and 6 bases from J, with 13 bases in between. Germline V gene lookup returns CDR1 SEHNR and CDR2 FQNEAQ (reference sequence). The CDR3 nucleotides are TGTGCCAGCAGCTTAAGTCAGGGGTTGGCCGGGGAGCTGTTTTTT. Its protein product is CASSLSQGLAGELFF.

V and J are TRBV29-1 and TRBJ2-7; TRBD2 matches at 8 bases. J lost 3 bases, V lost 6 bases, and 4 bases had no gene match. The length of the CDR3 is 12 residues. The V gene's germline CDR1 is SQVTM and CDR2 ANQGSEA. The CDR3 loop is CSVRTSLYEQYF. CDR3 nucleotides: TGCAGCGTGAGGACTAGCCTCTACGAGCAGTACTTC.

This clone was observed once. The chain couples TRBV6-5 to TRBJ2-7; D unresolved. Trimming left V 0 bases short and J 0 bases short, with 12 bases between. CDR3 length: 16 residues. Germline lookup yields CDR1 MNHEY and CDR2 SVGAGI. CDR3 nucleotide sequence: TGTGCCAGCAGTTACTCGAGACGACTTAGCTCCTACGAGCAGTACTTC. Its translation: CASSYSRRLSSYEQYF.

The sample holds a few counts of this clone. The J gene is TRBJ2-3, the V gene TRBV18; 9 bases are a match to TRBD1. V lost 0 bases and J lost 3; bases outside the gene matches: 1. The germline V gene has CDR1 KGHSH and CDR2 LQKENI. The CDR3 consists of 15 residues. As DNA, the CDR3 is TGTGCCAGCTCACCACCGGGACAGGGTACAGATACGCAGTATTTT. Its translation is CASSPPGQGTDTQYF.

Note on this clone: The same CDR3 is also encoded by other DNA sequences in this sample. The chain carries TRBV5-1 and TRBJ1-2; D is perhaps TRBD1 (6 bases). The CDR3 extends over 13 amino acids. Per germline, CDR1 SGHRS and CDR2 YFSETQ. Trimming took off 4 bases at V and 2 bases at J, with 9 bases between the two ends. The CDR3, as DNA: TGCGCCAGCAGCCCAGGACAGAACTATGGCTACACCTTC. Translating it yields CASSPGQNYGYTF.

This clone came up once. V gene TRBV19 combines with J gene TRBJ1-5; perhaps TRBD1 as D (5 bases). V was pared by 3 bases and J by 1 base, with 13 bases between. The germline gives CDR1 LNHDA, CDR2 SQIVND (reference sequence). The CDR3 sequence is 16 residues long. The CDR3 DNA sequence: TGTGCCAGTAGTATTCCGGGGGGGGGAAGCAATCAGCCCCAGCATTTT. It encodes CASSIPGGGSNQPQHF.

In the case of this clone: Additional DNA sequences in this sample encode the identical CDR3. CDR3 in DNA: TGTGCCACCAGCAGAGATCGTGCGGAGACCCAGTACTTC. Amino acid sequence: CATSRDRAETQYF. This chain uses TRBV15 with TRBJ2-5; no firm D call. V lost 0 bases, J lost 5 bases, and 7 bases lay in between. This CDR3 contains 13 residues. Germline V gene sequence: CDR1 LNHNV, CDR2 YYDKDF (reference sequence).